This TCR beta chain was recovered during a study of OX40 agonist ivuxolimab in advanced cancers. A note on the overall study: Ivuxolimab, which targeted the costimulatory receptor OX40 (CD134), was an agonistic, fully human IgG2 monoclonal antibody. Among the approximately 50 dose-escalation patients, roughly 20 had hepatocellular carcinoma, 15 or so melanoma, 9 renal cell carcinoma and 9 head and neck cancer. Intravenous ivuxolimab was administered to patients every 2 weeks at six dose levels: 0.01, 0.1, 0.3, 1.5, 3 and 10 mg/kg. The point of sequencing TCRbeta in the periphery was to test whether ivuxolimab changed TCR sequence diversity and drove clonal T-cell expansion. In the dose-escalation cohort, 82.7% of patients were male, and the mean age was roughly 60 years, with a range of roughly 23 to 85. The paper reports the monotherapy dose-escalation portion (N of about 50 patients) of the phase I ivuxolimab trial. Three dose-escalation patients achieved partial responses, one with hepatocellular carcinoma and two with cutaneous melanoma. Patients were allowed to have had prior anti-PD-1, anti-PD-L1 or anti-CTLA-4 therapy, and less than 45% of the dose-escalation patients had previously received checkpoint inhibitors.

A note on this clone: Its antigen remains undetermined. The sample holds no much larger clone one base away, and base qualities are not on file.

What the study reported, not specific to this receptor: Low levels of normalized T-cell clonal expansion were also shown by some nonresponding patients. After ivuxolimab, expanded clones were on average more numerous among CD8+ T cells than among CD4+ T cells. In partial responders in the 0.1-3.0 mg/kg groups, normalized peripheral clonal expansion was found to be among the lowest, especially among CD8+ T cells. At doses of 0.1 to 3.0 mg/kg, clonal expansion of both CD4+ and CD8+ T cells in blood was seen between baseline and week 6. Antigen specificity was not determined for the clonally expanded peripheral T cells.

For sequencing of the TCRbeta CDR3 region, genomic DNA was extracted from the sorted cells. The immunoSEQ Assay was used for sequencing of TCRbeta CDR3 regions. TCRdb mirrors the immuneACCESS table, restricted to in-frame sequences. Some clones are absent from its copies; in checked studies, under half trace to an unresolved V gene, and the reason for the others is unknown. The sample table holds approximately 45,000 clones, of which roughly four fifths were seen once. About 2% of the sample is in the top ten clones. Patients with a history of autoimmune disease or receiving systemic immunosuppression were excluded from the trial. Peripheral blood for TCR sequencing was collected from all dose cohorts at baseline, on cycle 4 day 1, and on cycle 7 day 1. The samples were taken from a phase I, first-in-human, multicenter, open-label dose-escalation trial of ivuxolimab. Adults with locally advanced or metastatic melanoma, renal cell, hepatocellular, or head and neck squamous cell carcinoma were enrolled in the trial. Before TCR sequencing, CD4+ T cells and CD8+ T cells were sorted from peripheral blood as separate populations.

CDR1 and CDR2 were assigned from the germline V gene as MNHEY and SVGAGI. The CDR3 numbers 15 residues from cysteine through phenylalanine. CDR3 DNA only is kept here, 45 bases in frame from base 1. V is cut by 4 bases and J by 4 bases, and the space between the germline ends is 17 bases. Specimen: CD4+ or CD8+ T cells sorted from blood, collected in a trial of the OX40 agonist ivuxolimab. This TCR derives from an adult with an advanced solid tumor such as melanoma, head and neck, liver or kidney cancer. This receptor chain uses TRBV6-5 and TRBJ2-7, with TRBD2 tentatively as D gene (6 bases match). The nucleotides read TGTGCCAGCAGTTTAGCGGCCGCAACTGTTTACGAGCAGTACTTC. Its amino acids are CASSLAAATVYEQYF.